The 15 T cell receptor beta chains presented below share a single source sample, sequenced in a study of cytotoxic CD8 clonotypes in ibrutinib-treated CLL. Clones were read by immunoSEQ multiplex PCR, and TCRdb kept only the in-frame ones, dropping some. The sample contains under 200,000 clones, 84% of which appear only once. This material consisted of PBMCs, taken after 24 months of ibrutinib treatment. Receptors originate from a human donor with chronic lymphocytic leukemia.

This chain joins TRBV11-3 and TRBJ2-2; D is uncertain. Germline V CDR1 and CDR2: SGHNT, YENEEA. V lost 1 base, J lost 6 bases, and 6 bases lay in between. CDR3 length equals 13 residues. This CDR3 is CASSLGQAGELFF. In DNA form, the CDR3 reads TGTGCCAGCAGCTTAGGTCAGGCCGGGGAGCTGTTTTTT.

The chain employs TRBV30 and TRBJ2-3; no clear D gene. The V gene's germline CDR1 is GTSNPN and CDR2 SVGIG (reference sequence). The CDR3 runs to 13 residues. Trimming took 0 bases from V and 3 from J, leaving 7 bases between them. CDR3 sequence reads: CAWSVRWTDTQYF. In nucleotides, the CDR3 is TGTGCCTGGAGTGTACGTTGGACAGATACGCAGTATTTT.

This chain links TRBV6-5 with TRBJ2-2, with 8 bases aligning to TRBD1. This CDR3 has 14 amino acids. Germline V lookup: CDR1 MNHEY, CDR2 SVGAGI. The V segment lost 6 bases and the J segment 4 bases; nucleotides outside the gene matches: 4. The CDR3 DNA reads TGTGCCAGCAGGTGGACAGGGACCACCGGGGAGCTGTTTTTT. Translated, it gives CASRWTGTTGELFF.

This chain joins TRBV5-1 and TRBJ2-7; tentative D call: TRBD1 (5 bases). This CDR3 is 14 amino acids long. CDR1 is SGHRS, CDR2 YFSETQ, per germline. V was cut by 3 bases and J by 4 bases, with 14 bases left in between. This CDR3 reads CASSSSPRVYEQYF. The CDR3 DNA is TGCGCCAGCAGCTCGAGTCCCAGGGTGTACGAGCAGTACTTC.

The CDR3 sequence: CASSSRRDQETQYF. CDR3 DNA sequence: TGTGCCAGCAGCTCTCGACGAGACCAAGAGACCCAGTACTTC. This chain uses TRBV11-1 with TRBJ2-5; D gene uncertain. This CDR3 spans 14 amino acids. V shed 4 bases and J shed 0 bases, with 9 bases lying between them. Germline loops: CDR1 SGHAT, CDR2 FQDESV (reference sequence).

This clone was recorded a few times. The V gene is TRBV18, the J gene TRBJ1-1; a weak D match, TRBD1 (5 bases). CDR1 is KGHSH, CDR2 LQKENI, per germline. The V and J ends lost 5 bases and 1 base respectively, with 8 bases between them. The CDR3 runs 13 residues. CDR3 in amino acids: CASSSGQNTEAFF. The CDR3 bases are TGTGCCAGCTCATCAGGACAGAACACTGAAGCTTTCTTT. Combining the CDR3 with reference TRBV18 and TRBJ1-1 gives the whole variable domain NAGVMQNPRHLVRRRGQEARLRCSPMKGHSHVYWYRQLPEEGLKFMVYLQKENIIDESGMPKERFSAEFPKEGPSILRIQQVVRGDSAAYFCASSSGQNTEAFFGQGTRLTVV.

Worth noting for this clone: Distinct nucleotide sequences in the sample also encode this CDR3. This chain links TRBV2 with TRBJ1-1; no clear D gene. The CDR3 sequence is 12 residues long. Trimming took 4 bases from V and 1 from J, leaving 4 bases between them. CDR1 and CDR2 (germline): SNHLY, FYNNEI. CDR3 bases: TGTGCCAGCAGTGTTGGGAACACTGAAGCTTTCTTT. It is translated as CASSVGNTEAFF.

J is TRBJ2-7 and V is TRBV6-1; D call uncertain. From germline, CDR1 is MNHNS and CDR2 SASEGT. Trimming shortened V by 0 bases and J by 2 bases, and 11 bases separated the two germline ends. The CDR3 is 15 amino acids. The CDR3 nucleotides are TGTGCCAGCAGTGAAGCTGGCCAGGCGACCTACGAGCAGTACTTC. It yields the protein CASSEAGQATYEQYF.

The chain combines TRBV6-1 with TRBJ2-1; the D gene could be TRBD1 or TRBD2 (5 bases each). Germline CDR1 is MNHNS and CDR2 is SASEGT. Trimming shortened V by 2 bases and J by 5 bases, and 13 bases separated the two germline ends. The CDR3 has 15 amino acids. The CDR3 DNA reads TGTGCCAGCAGTGAAACCCAGGGAGTGGACAATGAGCAGTTCTTC. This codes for CASSETQGVDNEQFF.

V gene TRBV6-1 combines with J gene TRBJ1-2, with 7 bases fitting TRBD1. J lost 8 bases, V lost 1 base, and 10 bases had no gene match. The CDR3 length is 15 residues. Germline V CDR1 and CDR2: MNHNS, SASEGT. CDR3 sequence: CASSEGGAGGGGYTF. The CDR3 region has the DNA TGTGCCAGCAGTGAAGGAGGGGCAGGGGGAGGAGGCTACACCTTC.

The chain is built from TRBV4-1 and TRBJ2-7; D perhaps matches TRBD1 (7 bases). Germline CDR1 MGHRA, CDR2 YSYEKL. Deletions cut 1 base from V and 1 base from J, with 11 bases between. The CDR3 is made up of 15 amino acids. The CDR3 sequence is CASSQAAGQSYEQYF. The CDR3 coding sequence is TGCGCCAGCAGCCAAGCCGCGGGACAGTCCTACGAGCAGTACTTC.

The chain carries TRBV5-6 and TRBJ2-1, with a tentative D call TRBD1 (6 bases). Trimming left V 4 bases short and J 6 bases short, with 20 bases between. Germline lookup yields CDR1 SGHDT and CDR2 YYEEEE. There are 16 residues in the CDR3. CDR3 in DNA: TGTGCCAGCAGCCCACTCGCCGAGGGGGACCCCAATGAGCAGTTCTTC. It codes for CASSPLAEGDPNEQFF.

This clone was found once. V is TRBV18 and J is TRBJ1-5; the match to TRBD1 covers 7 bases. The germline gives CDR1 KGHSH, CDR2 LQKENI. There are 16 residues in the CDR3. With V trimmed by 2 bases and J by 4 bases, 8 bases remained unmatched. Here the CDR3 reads CASSPGRTGPNQPQHF. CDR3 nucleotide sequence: TGTGCCAGCTCACCAGGCAGGACAGGCCCGAATCAGCCCCAGCATTTT.

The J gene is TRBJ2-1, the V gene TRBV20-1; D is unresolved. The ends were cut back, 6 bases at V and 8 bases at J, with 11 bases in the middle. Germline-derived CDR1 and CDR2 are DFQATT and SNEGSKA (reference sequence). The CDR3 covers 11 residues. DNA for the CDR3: TGCAGTGCCCAAGGGTTCCATGAGCAGTTCTTC. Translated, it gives CSAQGFHEQFF.

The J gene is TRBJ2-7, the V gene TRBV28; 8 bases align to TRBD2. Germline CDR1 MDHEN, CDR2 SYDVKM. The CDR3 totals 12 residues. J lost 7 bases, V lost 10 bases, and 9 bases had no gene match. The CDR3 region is CATTTGTREQYF. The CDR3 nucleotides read TGTGCCACCACCACAGGGACTAGGGAGCAGTACTTC.